The 30 T cell receptor beta chains below were found in one sample sequenced in a study of cytomegalovirus exposure and HLA in healthy donors. Only in-frame clones appear in the TCRdb table, and some are missing; sequencing was by immunoSEQ multiplex PCR. This table has tens of thousands of clones, approximately 88% appearing once. The specimen sequenced was PBMCs. These receptors all stem from a woman in her 30s in good health and CMV-seronegative.

The rearrangement uses TRBV10-1 and TRBJ1-5; D gene ambiguous. Trimming pared 3 bases from V and 5 bases from J, leaving 8 bases between. The CDR3 covers 13 residues. Looked up from germline, CDR1 is WNHNN and CDR2 is SYGVQD (reference sequence). This chain's CDR3 is CASSEEADQPQHF. Written as DNA, the CDR3 is TGCGCCAGCAGTGAAGAAGCCGATCAGCCCCAGCATTTT.

This chain connects TRBV4-1 to TRBJ2-2; 10 nucleotides align to TRBD2. This CDR3 comprises 15 residues. Germline values: CDR1 MGHRA, CDR2 YSYEKL. V was clipped by 3 bases and J by 8 bases; unmatched bases: 6. Written as DNA, the CDR3 is TGCGCCAGCAGCCACATCCTTAGCGGGAGGGGGGAGCTGTTTTTT. Translated: CASSHILSGRGELFF.

The chain uses TRBV9 and TRBJ2-2; D possibly corresponds to TRBD1 (5 bases). Deletions cut 0 bases from V and 5 bases from J, with 8 bases between. The CDR3 contains 14 residues. Germline assignment: CDR1 SGDLS and CDR2 YYNGEE. In DNA, the CDR3 is TGTGCCAGCAGCGTAGAAGGGGAAACCGGGGAGCTGTTTTTT. Its protein is CASSVEGETGELFF.

The chain couples TRBV19 to TRBJ2-1; 8 bases map to TRBD2. The CDR3 contains 15 residues. CDR1 and CDR2 (germline): LNHDA, SQIVND (reference sequence). V shed 6 bases, J shed 3 bases, and the junction held 7 bases outside the gene matches. The CDR3: CASRSAGAGYNEQFF. The CDR3 nucleotides are TGTGCCAGTAGATCAGCGGGAGCAGGCTACAATGAGCAGTTCTTC.

This sequence joins TRBV6-5 and TRBJ2-7; 8 positions match TRBD1. This CDR3 region has 15 residues. Germline CDR1 and CDR2: MNHEY and SVGAGI. After removal of 6 bases from V and 3 bases from J, the junction contained 10 bases not matched to a gene. The CDR3 bases are TGTGCCAGCAGCCCTATTCCGACAGGGGACTACGAGCAGTACTTC. Residues: CASSPIPTGDYEQYF.

The chain links TRBV30 to TRBJ1-1; 8 bases agree with TRBD1. In germline, CDR1 is GTSNPN, CDR2 SVGIG (reference sequence). This CDR3 region has 13 residues. V shed 4 bases and J 3 bases; nucleotides not matched to a gene: 4. CDR3 amino acids: CAWTDRGDTEAFF. The CDR3 DNA sequence: TGTGCCTGGACCGACAGGGGCGACACTGAAGCTTTCTTT. Variable domain in full (rest from reference TRBV30 and TRBJ1-1): SQTIHQWPATLVQPVGSPLSLECTVEGTSNPNLYWYRQAAGRGLQLLFYSVGIGQISSEVPQNLSASRPQDRQFILSSKKLLLSDSGFYLCAWTDRGDTEAFFGQGTRLTVV.

The chain couples TRBV28 to TRBJ2-1; a weak D match, TRBD2 (6 bases). CDR1 and CDR2 from the germline V gene are MDHEN and SYDVKM. This CDR3 contains 20 residues. Trimming left V 4 bases short and J 2 bases short, with 27 bases between. DNA of the CDR3: TGTGCCAGCAGTTCTCCCAATTTGCGAGCTAATAGCGGTCCCTACAATGAGCAGTTCTTC. Protein: CASSSPNLRANSGPYNEQFF.

The rearrangement uses TRBV5-1 and TRBJ2-3, with D tentatively TRBD2 (5 bases). Germline CDR1 SGHRS, CDR2 YFSETQ. The CDR3 is 15 amino acids. The V and J ends lost 0 bases and 4 bases respectively, with 12 bases between them. The DNA for the CDR3 is TGCGCCAGCAGCTTGGTTGGGAGCGGCGCAGATACGCAGTATTTT. As protein: CASSLVGSGADTQYF.

The V and J genes are TRBV11-1 and TRBJ1-1; D is undetermined. Germline-derived CDR1 and CDR2 are SGHAT and FQDESV (reference sequence). The CDR3 totals 15 residues. The V and J ends lost 4 bases and 4 bases respectively, with 16 bases between them. The CDR3 DNA reads TGTGCCAGCAGCTCAACCGGGAACGACGGCACTGAAGCTTTCTTT. Translating it yields CASSSTGNDGTEAFF.

The V gene is TRBV10-2, the J gene TRBJ1-2, with TRBD1 matching over 8 bases. This CDR3 has 13 amino acids. V lost 6 bases, J lost 5 bases, and 5 bases stayed unmatched. Germline assignment: CDR1 WSHSY and CDR2 SAAADI. This chain's CDR3 is CASSRTGPYGYTF. The CDR3, as DNA: TGCGCCAGCAGCCGGACAGGGCCGTATGGCTACACCTTC.

This chain links TRBV11-2 with TRBJ1-1, with D perhaps matching TRBD1 (5 bases). V shed 7 bases and J shed 1 base, with 13 bases lying between them. The CDR3 sequence is 14 residues long. Germline CDR1 and CDR2: SGHAT and FQNNGV. CDR3 in amino acids: CASTKTEKNTEAFF. CDR3 nucleotide sequence: TGTGCCAGCACCAAGACAGAGAAGAACACTGAAGCTTTCTTT.

This clone is a singleton in its sample. The chain carries TRBV14 and TRBJ2-3; D is unresolved. Germline CDR1 and CDR2: SGHDN and FVKESK. V dropped 2 bases and J dropped 6 bases, with 9 bases sitting between them. The CDR3 consists of 13 residues. The CDR3 DNA reads as TGTGCCAGCAGCCAATTAGTTCTTGATACGCAGTATTTT. Protein: CASSQLVLDTQYF.

The gene calls are TRBV2 and TRBJ2-1; the match to TRBD2 covers 9 bases. From germline, CDR1 is SNHLY and CDR2 FYNNEI. The trim removed 6 bases at V and 3 bases at J, leaving 9 bases unmatched. This CDR3 comprises 16 residues. CDR3 region: CASRPKTSGNYNEQFF. The CDR3 coding sequence is TGTGCCAGCAGGCCTAAGACTAGCGGAAACTACAATGAGCAGTTCTTC.

The chain has TRBV6-5 and TRBJ1-4, with TRBD1 matching 9 bases. The ends lost 5 bases at V and 8 bases at J; junction bases unmatched: 6. The CDR3 extends over 14 amino acids. The germline V gene encodes CDR1 MNHEY and CDR2 SVGAGI. The CDR3 is CASSPGTGPEKLFF. The CDR3 DNA reads TGTGCCAGCAGTCCCGGGACAGGGCCCGAAAAACTGTTTTTT.

The chain couples TRBV15 to TRBJ2-5; possible D gene TRBD2, 7 bases. This CDR3 region has 17 residues. The V gene lost 3 bases and the J gene lost 5 bases, with 22 bases spanning the gap. Germline V gene lookup returns CDR1 LNHNV and CDR2 YYDKDF (reference sequence). The CDR3 region is CATSSLHGRGAGETQYF. Written as DNA, the CDR3 is TGTGCCACCAGCAGTCTCCATGGTCGGGGGGCCGGGGAGACCCAGTACTTC.

The chain is built from TRBV6-5 and TRBJ1-4, with D possibly TRBD1 on 6 matching bases. The CDR3 contains 15 residues. V was pared by 0 bases and J by 5 bases, with 10 bases between. Germline CDR1 is MNHEY and CDR2 is SVGAGI. This chain's CDR3 is CASSYSGTRNEKLFF. The DNA of the CDR3 is TGTGCCAGCAGTTACTCCGGGACAAGGAATGAAAAACTGTTTTTT.

The chain joins TRBV5-8 to TRBJ1-4; perhaps TRBD1 as D (5 bases). The ends were cut back, 4 bases at V and 4 bases at J, with 8 bases in the middle. The CDR3 length is 13 residues. Per the germline V gene, CDR1 is SGHTS and CDR2 is YDEGEE. The CDR3 region has the DNA TGTGCCAGCAGCGGGGGACTTAATGAAAAACTGTTTTTT. Its protein product is CASSGGLNEKLFF.

The chain joins TRBV11-2 to TRBJ2-2, with 7 bases lining up with TRBD2. CDR1 is SGHAT and CDR2 is FQNNGV in the germline V gene. The V segment lost 2 bases and the J segment 4 bases; nucleotides outside the gene matches: 10. The CDR3 is made up of 17 amino acids. The CDR3 loop is CASSLLLPGGSTGELFF. The CDR3, as DNA: TGTGCCAGCAGCTTATTATTACCCGGGGGGAGCACCGGGGAGCTGTTTTTT.

The chain's CDR3 is CASSSPGHLNQPQHF. CDR3 coding DNA: TGTGCCAGCAGCTCCCCGGGACATTTAAATCAGCCCCAGCATTTT. This rearrangement joins TRBV2 to TRBJ1-5, with a weak D call TRBD1 (6 bases). V lost 6 bases to trimming and J lost 4 bases, with 16 bases between them. The CDR3 covers 15 residues. Germline CDR1 SNHLY, CDR2 FYNNEI.

The rearrangement joins TRBV27 to TRBJ2-4, with TRBD2 identical over 9 bases. The J segment lost 0 bases and the V segment lost 4 bases, leaving 4 bases of the junction unmatched. CDR1 is MNHEY and CDR2 is SMNVEV in the germline V gene (reference sequence). CDR3 length equals 16 residues. The CDR3 DNA follows: TGTGCCAGCAGTTCCGCGGGAGGGCTAGCCAAAAACATTCAGTACTTC. Its protein product is CASSSAGGLAKNIQYF.

This chain connects TRBV27 to TRBJ1-1; D is uncertain. Trimming shortened V by 3 bases and J by 2 bases, and 16 bases separated the two germline ends. The V gene's germline CDR1 is MNHEY and CDR2 SMNVEV (reference sequence). CDR3 size: 16 residues. The CDR3 here is CASSFSTGRFNTEAFF. The CDR3 DNA reads as TGTGCCAGCAGTTTTTCCACTGGGAGATTTAACACTGAAGCTTTCTTT.

The V and J genes are TRBV4-3 and TRBJ2-7; the D is unclear. V lost 8 bases, J lost 2 bases, and 4 bases lay in between. Per germline, CDR1 LGHNA and CDR2 YSLEER. CDR3 length equals 10 residues. The chain's CDR3 is CASSTYEQYF. The DNA of the CDR3 is TGCGCCAGCTCCACCTACGAGCAGTACTTC.

The chain carries TRBV29-1 and TRBJ2-7, with 7 bases that match TRBD1. The V and J ends lost 5 bases and 8 bases, in that order; junction bases with no gene match: 15. This CDR3 has 14 residues. CDR1 SQVTM and CDR2 ANQGSEA come from the germline V gene. For the CDR3, the DNA is TGCAGCGTTCGCAACCCGGGACAGTCAACTCAGCAGTACTTC. As protein: CSVRNPGQSTQQYF.

This chain's CDR3 is CASSPPRRTGNQPQHF. CDR3 DNA sequence: TGTGCCAGCAGTCCCCCCCGCAGGACAGGGAATCAGCCCCAGCATTTT. This chain links TRBV28 with TRBJ1-5, with TRBD1 matching over 8 bases. The CDR3 totals 16 residues. The trim removed 5 bases at V and 4 bases at J, leaving 10 bases unmatched. Germline lookup yields CDR1 MDHEN and CDR2 SYDVKM.

V usage is TRBV7-2 and J usage is TRBJ2-5, with 8 bases identical to TRBD2. CDR3 length: 15 amino acids. Trimming at V came to 1 base and at J to 2 bases, leaving 3 bases not matched to a gene. Germline CDR1 SGHTA, CDR2 FQGNSA. The CDR3 region is CASSLVASGQETQYF. Written as DNA, the CDR3 is TGTGCCAGCAGCTTAGTGGCTAGCGGGCAAGAGACCCAGTACTTC.

The chain has TRBV5-1 and TRBJ2-1, with 10 bases lining up with TRBD2. With 0 bases clipped from V and 7 bases from J, the junction kept 10 bases outside the gene matches. The CDR3 runs to 17 residues. The germline gives CDR1 SGHRS, CDR2 YFSETQ. Written as DNA, the CDR3 is TGCGCCAGCAGCTTGGGGTCTTCTAGCGGGAGTCGTAATGAGCAGTTCTTC. This gives the protein CASSLGSSSGSRNEQFF.

The chain is built from TRBV9 and TRBJ2-6; 8 bases line up with TRBD1. Germline CDR1 is SGDLS and CDR2 is YYNGEE. This CDR3 has 18 amino acids. Trimming cost V 3 bases and J 1 base; bases outside gene matches: 9. The CDR3 nucleotides are TGTGCCAGCAGCGGATGGACAGGGACCACTTCTGGGGCCAACGTCCTGACTTTC. This codes for CASSGWTGTTSGANVLTF.

The chain employs TRBV9 and TRBJ2-3, with D possibly being TRBD2 (6 bases). Germline V gene lookup returns CDR1 SGDLS and CDR2 YYNGEE. Trimming took off 2 bases at V and 2 bases at J, with 12 bases between the two ends. The CDR3 has 15 residues. As DNA, the CDR3 is TGTGCCAGCAGCGTTGGGGGGACCTACACAGATACGCAGTATTTT. It translates to CASSVGGTYTDTQYF.

V gene TRBV27 combines with J gene TRBJ2-5; 7 nucleotides match TRBD1. The CDR3 spans 15 residues. V was pared by 8 bases and J by 8 bases, with 17 bases of the junction left unmatched. From germline, CDR1 is MNHEY and CDR2 SMNVEV (reference sequence). CDR3 bases: TGTGCCAGCTCCGGACAGGCCATCCGAGGGGGAACCCAGTACTTC. This gives the protein CASSGQAIRGGTQYF.

CDR3 region: CASSPTGTVTEAFF. CDR3 nucleotide sequence: TGTGCCAGCTCACCAACAGGAACGGTCACTGAAGCTTTCTTT. This rearrangement joins TRBV18 to TRBJ1-1, with D possibly matching TRBD1 (5 bases). CDR1 KGHSH and CDR2 LQKENI come from the germline V gene. V shed 2 bases and J shed 4 bases, with 11 bases lying between them. The CDR3 runs 14 residues. The whole variable domain, remainder taken from reference TRBV18 and TRBJ1-1, is NAGVMQNPRHLVRRRGQEARLRCSPMKGHSHVYWYRQLPEEGLKFMVYLQKENIIDESGMPKERFSAEFPKEGPSILRIQQVVRGDSAAYFCASSPTGTVTEAFFGQGTRLTVV.